This T cell receptor beta chain was documented in a study of cytomegalovirus exposure and HLA in healthy donors. At the level of the study: Findings of an earlier analysis included 90 million to 120 million unique TCR beta sequences from around 180 million T cells.

60 Vbeta and 13 Jbeta primers were used in PCR. Only in-frame clones appear in the TCRdb table, and some are missing; sequencing was by immunoSEQ multiplex PCR. The sample shows fewer than 250,000 clones, over 60% of them seen only once. Comment on this clone: Its ends do not fully match the called genes, so a read error is possible.

The clonotype comes from a woman between 40 and 55 years old in good health and CMV-seronegative. Sequences were obtained from PBMCs.

The CDR3 is CSSSLRTSGRWPDTQYF. The DNA of the CDR3 is TGTTCCAGCAGCTTAAGGACTAGCGGGAGGTGGCCAGATACGCAGTATTTT. The J gene is TRBJ2-3, the V gene TRBV7-9; 14 positions match TRBD2. The length of the CDR3 is 17 residues. From germline, CDR1 is SEHNR and CDR2 FQNEAQ (reference sequence).